A few counts support the clone carrying this T cell receptor (beta chain). The antigen remains undetermined. This sample stems from a study of cytomegalovirus exposure and HLA in healthy donors. Study conclusions and caveats: It was approximately 150 TCR beta chains that were listed as cytomegalovirus-associated. Many donors carried some public TCRs, although rarity characterized most TCR sequences.

Sequencing was performed with immunoSEQ multiplex PCR; in TCRdb, only in-frame clones are kept and a portion is missing. The table includes around 200,000 clones, roughly 80% detected once. The CDR3 has 15 residues. Trimming stripped 1 base from V and 3 bases from J, with 12 bases between. Per germline, CDR1 SEHNR and CDR2 FQNEAQ (reference sequence). The 120-subject validation cohort, separate from the approximately 670-subject first cohort, included the donors. This chain links TRBV7-9 with TRBJ1-2; a weak D match, TRBD1 (6 bases). The sequence was obtained from a woman aged 18-29 years in good health and CMV-seropositive. Sequencing used PBMCs. The CDR3 coding sequence is TGTGCCAGCAGCTTAGGGGCAGGGGTTGACTATGGCTACACCTTC. This sequence encodes CASSLGAGVDYGYTF.